What follows are 11 T cell receptor beta chains derived from one specimen sequenced in a study of blood T cell repertoires in COVID-19. Libraries were prepared by immunoSEQ multiplex PCR; TCRdb keeps only in-frame clonotypes and omits some of them. The sample yields around 300,000 clones, 70% to 90% seen once. The sequenced sample was peripheral blood. These receptors came from a woman aged 25-40 years with active or convalescent COVID-19.

The chain employs TRBV6-1 and TRBJ2-1, with 9 positions matching TRBD1. With 3 bases clipped from V and 12 bases from J, the junction kept 15 bases outside the gene matches. Looked up from germline, CDR1 is MNHNS and CDR2 is SASEGT. This CDR3 region has 16 residues. The CDR3 nucleotides read TGTGCCAGCAGTGACCGGGACAGGGCACACTCCTACCCGCAGTTCTTC. Its translation: CASSDRDRAHSYPQFF.

This rearrangement joins TRBV3-1 (or the pseudogene TRBV3-2) to TRBJ2-5; D is perhaps TRBD1 (5 bases). The V end was cut by 4 bases, the J end by 2 bases, with 8 bases between. The CDR3 is made up of 13 amino acids. Germline CDR1 and CDR2: LGHDT and YNNKEL (reference sequence). CDR3: CASSRGVQETQYF. The CDR3 DNA reads as TGTGCCAGCAGCCGGGGCGTGCAAGAGACCCAGTACTTC.

The chain links TRBV4-3 to TRBJ1-2; tentative D call: TRBD1 (6 bases). The CDR3 is 16 residues long. Trimming took off 0 bases at V and 8 bases at J, with 19 bases between the two ends. The germline V gene encodes CDR1 LGHNA and CDR2 YSLEER. The CDR3 region has the DNA TGCGCCAGCAGCCAAGATGGACAGCCTAAATGGAAGGGCTACACCTTC. This sequence encodes CASSQDGQPKWKGYTF.

The CDR3 DNA sequence: TGTGCCTGGAGTGTACGACAGGGGGGCACTGAAGCTTTCTTT. It specifies CAWSVRQGGTEAFF. The rearrangement links TRBV30 to TRBJ1-1; 9 bases fit TRBD1. J was trimmed by 4 bases and V by 0 bases; bases with no gene match: 3. The CDR3 sequence is 14 residues long. Germline CDR1 and CDR2: GTSNPN and SVGIG (reference sequence).

CDR3 coding DNA: TGTGCCAGCAGCTTAGGGGTAGCGAGGGAGCAGTACTTC. Its translation is CASSLGVAREQYF. V and J are TRBV7-3 and TRBJ2-7; D perhaps matches TRBD2 (5 bases). CDR3 length: 13 amino acids. Trimming took off 2 bases at V and 7 bases at J, with 12 bases between the two ends. Per germline, CDR1 SGHTA and CDR2 FQGTGA. Looking up the rest from reference TRBV7-3 and TRBJ2-7 gives the full variable domain: GAGVSQTPSNKVTEKGKYVELRCDPISGHTALYWYRQSLGQGPEFLIYFQGTGAADDSGLPNDRFFAVRPEGSVSTLKIQRTERGDSAVYLCASSLGVAREQYFGPGTRLTVT.

V is TRBV18 and J is TRBJ1-1, with D possibly matching TRBD1 (5 bases). Trimming cost V 4 bases and J 7 bases, with 13 bases left between them. Germline CDR1 and CDR2: KGHSH and LQKENI. This CDR3 spans 13 amino acids. The CDR3 DNA is TGTGCCAGCTCACTTTCACAGGCCCTTGAAGCTTTCTTT. The encoded protein is CASSLSQALEAFF.

The rearrangement joins TRBV4-2 to TRBJ2-5; 10 bases align to TRBD2. Trimming at V came to 1 base and at J to 7 bases, leaving 9 bases not matched to a gene. The CDR3 consists of 16 residues. Germline V gene sequence: CDR1 LGHNA, CDR2 YNFKEQ. CDR3 residues: CASSQAQRGGRGTQYF. In DNA form, the CDR3 reads TGTGCCAGCAGCCAAGCCCAGCGGGGGGGCCGGGGGACCCAGTACTTC.

The V call is TRBV5-5, the J call TRBJ1-4, with 8 positions matching TRBD1. The junction had 8 bases not matched to a gene; V was cut back by 4 bases and J by 6 bases. The CDR3 extends over 15 amino acids. The germline CDR1 and CDR2 sequences are SGHKS and YYEKEE (reference sequence). The CDR3 nucleotides are TGTGCCAGCAGCATACCGGGACAGGCCTATGAAAAACTGTTTTTT. This gives the protein CASSIPGQAYEKLFF.

CDR3 loop: CASNLGTVINYGYTF. The CDR3 nucleotides are TGTGCCAGCAACCTGGGGACAGTGATAAACTATGGCTACACCTTC. The gene calls are TRBV6-5 and TRBJ1-2; 7 bases match TRBD1. Germline values: CDR1 MNHEY, CDR2 SVGAGI. The trim removed 7 bases at V and 2 bases at J, leaving 10 bases unmatched. The CDR3 spans 15 residues.

The chain has TRBV27 and TRBJ2-1, with a weak D call TRBD2 (5 bases). The V end lost 6 bases, the J end lost 1 base, and 13 bases lay between the germline ends. Germline-derived CDR1 and CDR2 are MNHEY and SMNVEV (reference sequence). The CDR3 is 15 residues long. The CDR3 coding sequence is TGTGCCAGCAGGGGAACCCGGGGTTCCTACAATGAGCAGTTCTTC. Translating it yields CASRGTRGSYNEQFF.

This chain joins TRBV5-4 and TRBJ2-3, with 8 positions matching TRBD1. CDR1 SGHNT and CDR2 YYREEE come from the germline V gene (reference sequence). J lost 2 bases, V lost 10 bases, and 9 bases had no gene match. The CDR3 consists of 14 residues. Here the CDR3 DNA reads TGTGCCGGGGGAACAGGGGGGAACACAGATACGCAGTATTTT. Protein sequence: CAGGTGGNTDTQYF.